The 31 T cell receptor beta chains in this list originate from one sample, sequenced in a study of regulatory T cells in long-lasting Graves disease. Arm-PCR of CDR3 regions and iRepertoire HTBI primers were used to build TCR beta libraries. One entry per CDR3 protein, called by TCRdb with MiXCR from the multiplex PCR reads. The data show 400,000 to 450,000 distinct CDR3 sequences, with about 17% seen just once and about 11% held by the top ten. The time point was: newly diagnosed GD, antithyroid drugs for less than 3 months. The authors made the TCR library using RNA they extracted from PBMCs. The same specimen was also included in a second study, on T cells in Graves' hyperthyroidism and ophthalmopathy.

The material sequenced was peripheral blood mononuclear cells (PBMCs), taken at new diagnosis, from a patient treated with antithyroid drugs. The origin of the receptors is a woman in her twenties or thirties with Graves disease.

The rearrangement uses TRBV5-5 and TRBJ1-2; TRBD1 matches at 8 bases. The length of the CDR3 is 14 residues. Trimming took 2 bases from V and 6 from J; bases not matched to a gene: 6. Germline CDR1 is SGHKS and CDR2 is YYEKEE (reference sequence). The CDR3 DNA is TGTGCCAGCAGCTTCCCAGGGGGCAACGATGGCTACACCTTC. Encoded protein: CASSFPGGNDGYTF.

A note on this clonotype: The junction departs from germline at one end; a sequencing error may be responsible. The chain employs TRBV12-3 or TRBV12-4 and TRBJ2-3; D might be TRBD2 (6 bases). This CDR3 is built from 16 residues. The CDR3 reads CASSQELGSRTDTQYF. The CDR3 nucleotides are TGCGCCAGCAGCCAAGAGCTCGGGAGCCGCACAGATACGCAGTATTTT.

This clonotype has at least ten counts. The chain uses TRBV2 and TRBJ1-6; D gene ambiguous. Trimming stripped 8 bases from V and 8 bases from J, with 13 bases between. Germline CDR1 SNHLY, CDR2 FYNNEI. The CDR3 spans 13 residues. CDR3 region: CASLLYLDSPLHF. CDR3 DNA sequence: TGTGCCAGCCTATTGTACTTGGATTCACCCCTCCACTTT.

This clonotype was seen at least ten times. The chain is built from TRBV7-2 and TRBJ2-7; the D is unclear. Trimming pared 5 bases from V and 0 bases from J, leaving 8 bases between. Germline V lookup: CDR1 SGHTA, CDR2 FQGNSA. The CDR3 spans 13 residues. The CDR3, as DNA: TGTGCCAGCAGCCCCAGAGGCTCCTACGAGCAGTACTTC. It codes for CASSPRGSYEQYF.

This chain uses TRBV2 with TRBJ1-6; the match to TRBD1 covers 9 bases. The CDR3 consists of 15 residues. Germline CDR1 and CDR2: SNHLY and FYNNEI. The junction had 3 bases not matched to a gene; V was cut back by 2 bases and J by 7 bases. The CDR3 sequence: CASSEYGQGNSPLHF. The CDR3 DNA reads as TGTGCCAGCAGTGAATATGGACAGGGGAATTCACCCCTCCACTTT.

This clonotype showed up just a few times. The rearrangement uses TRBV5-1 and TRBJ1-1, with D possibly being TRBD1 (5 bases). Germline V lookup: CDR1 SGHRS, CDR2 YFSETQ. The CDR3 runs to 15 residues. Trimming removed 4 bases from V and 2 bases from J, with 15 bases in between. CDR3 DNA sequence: TGCGCCAGCAGCAATGGACACGAAACAAACACTGAAGCTTTCTTT. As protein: CASSNGHETNTEAFF.

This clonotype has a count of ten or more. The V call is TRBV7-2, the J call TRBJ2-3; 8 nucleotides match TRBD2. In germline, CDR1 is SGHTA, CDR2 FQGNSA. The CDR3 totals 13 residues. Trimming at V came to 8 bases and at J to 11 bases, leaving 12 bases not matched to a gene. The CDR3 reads CASGLAGKTEQYF. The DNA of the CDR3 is TGTGCCAGCGGTCTAGCGGGCAAAACCGAGCAGTATTTT.

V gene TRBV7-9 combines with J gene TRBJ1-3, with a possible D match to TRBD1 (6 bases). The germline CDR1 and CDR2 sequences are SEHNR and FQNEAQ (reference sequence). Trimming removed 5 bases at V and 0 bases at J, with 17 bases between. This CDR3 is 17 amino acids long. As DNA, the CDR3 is TGTGCCAGCAGCGTGACGGGAAGGGGGAGCTCTGGAAACACCATATATTTT. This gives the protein CASSVTGRGSSGNTIYF.

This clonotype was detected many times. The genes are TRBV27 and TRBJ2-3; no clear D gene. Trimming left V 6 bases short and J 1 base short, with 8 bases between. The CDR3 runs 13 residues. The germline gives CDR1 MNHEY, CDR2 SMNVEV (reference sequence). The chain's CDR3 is CASRSPGTDTQYF. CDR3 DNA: TGTGCCAGCAGGAGCCCAGGCACAGATACGCAGTATTTT.

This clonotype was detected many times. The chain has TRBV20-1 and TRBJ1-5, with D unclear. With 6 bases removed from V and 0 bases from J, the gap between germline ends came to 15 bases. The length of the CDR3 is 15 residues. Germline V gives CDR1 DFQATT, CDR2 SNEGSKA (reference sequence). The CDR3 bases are TGCAGTGCCGGAAGACGGCCATATAGCAATCAGCCCCAGCATTTT. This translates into CSAGRRPYSNQPQHF.

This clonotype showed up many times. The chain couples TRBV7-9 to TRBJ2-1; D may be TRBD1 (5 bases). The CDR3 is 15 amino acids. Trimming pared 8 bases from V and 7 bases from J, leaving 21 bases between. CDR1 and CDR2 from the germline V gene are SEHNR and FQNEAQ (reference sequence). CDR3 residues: CASLHPGPYGNEQFF. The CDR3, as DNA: TGTGCCAGCCTTCACCCAGGGCCCTACGGGAATGAGCAGTTCTTC.

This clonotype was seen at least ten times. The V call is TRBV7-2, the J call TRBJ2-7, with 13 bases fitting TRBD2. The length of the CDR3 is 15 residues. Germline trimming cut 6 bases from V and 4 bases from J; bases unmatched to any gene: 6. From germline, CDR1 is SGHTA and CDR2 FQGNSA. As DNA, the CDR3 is TGTGCCAGCAGTCAAGGGACTAGCGGGACGTACGAGCAGTACTTC. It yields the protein CASSQGTSGTYEQYF.

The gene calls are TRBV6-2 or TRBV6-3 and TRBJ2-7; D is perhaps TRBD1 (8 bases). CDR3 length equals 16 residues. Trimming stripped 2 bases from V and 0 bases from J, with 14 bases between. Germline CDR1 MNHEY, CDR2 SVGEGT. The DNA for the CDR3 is TGTGCCAGCAGTTACCAGCGGGACAGGAACTCCTACGAGCAGTACTTC. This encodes CASSYQRDRNSYEQYF.

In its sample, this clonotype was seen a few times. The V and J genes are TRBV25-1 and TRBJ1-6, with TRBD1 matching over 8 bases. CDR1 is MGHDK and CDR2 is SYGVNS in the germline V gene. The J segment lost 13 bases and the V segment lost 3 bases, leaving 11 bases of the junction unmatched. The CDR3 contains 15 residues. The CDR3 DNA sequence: TGTGCCAGCAGTGATCCCGGACAGGGAGTAGCGCCCCTCCACTTT. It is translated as CASSDPGQGVAPLHF.

CDR3 sequence (DNA): TGTGCCAGCAGCGAGGGGGCTGAAAAACTGTTTTTT. The encoded protein is CASSEGAEKLFF. The chain couples TRBV11-1 to TRBJ1-4; TRBD1 matches at 7 bases. The CDR3 is 12 residues long. V lost 5 bases to trimming and J lost 7 bases; unmatched junction nucleotides: 1. Germline CDR1 is SGHAT and CDR2 is FQDESV (reference sequence).

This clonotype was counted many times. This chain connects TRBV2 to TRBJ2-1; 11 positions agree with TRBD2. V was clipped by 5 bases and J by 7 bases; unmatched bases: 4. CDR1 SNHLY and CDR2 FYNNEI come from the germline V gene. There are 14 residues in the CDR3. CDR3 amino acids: CASSIAGGGNEQFF. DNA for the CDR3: TGTGCCAGCAGTATAGCGGGGGGGGGGAATGAGCAGTTCTTC.

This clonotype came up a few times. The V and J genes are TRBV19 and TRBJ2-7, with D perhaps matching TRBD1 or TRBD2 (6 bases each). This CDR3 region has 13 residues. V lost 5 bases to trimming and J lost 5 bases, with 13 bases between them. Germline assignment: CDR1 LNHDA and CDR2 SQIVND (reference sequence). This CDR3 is CASSVPGADEQYF. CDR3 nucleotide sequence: TGTGCCAGTAGTGTACCGGGGGCCGACGAGCAGTACTTC.

CDR3 DNA sequence: TGTGCCAGCAGCTTTCCTAGCGGGAGAGGAGGGAATGAGCAGTTCTTC. This encodes CASSFPSGRGGNEQFF. This chain links TRBV7-9 with TRBJ2-1, with TRBD2 identical over 10 bases. From germline, CDR1 is SEHNR and CDR2 FQNEAQ (reference sequence). The CDR3 loop spans 16 amino acids. J was trimmed by 7 bases and V by 3 bases; bases with no gene match: 9.

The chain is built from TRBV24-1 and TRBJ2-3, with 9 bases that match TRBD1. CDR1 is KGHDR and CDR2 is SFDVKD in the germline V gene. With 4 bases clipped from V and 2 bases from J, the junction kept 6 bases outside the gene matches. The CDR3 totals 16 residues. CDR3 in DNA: TGTGCCACCAGTGACCACAGGGGGCAGATCACAGATACGCAGTATTTT. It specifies CATSDHRGQITDTQYF.

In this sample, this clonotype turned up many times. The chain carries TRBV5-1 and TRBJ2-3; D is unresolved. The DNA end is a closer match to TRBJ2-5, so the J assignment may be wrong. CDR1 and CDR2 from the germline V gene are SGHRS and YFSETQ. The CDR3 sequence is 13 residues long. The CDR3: CASSLERWETQYF. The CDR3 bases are TGCGCCAGCAGCTTGGAGAGGTGGGAGACCCAGTACTTC.

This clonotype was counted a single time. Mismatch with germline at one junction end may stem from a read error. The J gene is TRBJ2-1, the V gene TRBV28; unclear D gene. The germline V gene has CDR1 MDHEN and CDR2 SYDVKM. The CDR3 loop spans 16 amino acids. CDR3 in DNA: TGCGCCAGCAGTTACCTTGACGGTAGCTCCTACAGTGAGCAGTTCTTC. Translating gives CASSYLDGSSYSEQFF.

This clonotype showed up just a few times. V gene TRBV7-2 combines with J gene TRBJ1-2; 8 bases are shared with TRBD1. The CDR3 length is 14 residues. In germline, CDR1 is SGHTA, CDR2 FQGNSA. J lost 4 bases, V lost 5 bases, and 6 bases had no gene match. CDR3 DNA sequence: TGTGCCAGCAGCACAGGACAGGGAACCTATGGCTACACCTTC. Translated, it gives CASSTGQGTYGYTF.

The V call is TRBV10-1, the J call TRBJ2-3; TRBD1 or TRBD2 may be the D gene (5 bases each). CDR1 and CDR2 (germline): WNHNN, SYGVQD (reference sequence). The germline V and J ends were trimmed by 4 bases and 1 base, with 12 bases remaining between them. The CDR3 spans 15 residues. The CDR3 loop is CASSVGGAGTDTQYF. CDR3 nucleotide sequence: TGCGCCAGCAGTGTTGGGGGAGCGGGCACAGATACGCAGTATTTT.

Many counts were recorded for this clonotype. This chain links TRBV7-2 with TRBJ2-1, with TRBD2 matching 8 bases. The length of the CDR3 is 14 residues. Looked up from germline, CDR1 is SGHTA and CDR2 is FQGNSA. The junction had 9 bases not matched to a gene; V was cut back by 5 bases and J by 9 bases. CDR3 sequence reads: CASSTAGLAPEQFF. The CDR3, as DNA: TGTGCCAGCAGCACCGCCGGACTAGCCCCTGAGCAGTTCTTC.

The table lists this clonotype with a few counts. The CDR3 sequence is CATSDSGTPTGELFF. CDR3 DNA sequence: TGTGCCACCAGTGATTCCGGGACACCTACCGGGGAGCTGTTTTTT. The chain is built from TRBV24-1 and TRBJ2-2, with D maybe TRBD1 (6 bases). The length of the CDR3 is 15 residues. Trimming took off 2 bases at V and 5 bases at J, with 11 bases between the two ends. The germline gives CDR1 KGHDR, CDR2 SFDVKD.

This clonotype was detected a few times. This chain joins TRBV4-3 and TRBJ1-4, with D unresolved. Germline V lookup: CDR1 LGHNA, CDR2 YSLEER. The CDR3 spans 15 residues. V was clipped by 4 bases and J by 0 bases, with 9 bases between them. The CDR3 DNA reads TGCGCCAGCAGCCTAGACTATGCAACTAATGAAAAACTGTTTTTT. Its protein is CASSLDYATNEKLFF.

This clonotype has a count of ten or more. The DNA for the CDR3 is TGCAGTGCTAGAGGGACAGTTGAAGCTTTCTTT. Translating it yields CSARGTVEAFF. The V call is TRBV20-1, the J call TRBJ1-1; a weak D match, TRBD1 (6 bases). Germline V gene lookup returns CDR1 DFQATT and CDR2 SNEGSKA (reference sequence). CDR3 length: 11 residues. V shed 1 base and J shed 7 bases, with 7 bases lying between them.

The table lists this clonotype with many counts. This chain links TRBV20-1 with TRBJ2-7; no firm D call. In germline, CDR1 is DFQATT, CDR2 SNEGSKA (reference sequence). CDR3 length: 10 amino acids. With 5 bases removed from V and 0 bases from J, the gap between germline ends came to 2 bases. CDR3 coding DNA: TGCAGTGCTGCCTCCTACGAGCAGTACTTC. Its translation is CSAASYEQYF.

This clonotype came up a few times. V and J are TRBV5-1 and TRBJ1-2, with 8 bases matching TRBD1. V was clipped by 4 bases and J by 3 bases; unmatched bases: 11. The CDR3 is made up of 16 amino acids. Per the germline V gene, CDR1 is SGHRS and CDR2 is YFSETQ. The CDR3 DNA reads TGCGCCAGCAGCGGGGGACAGGAGGAACCTTACTATGGCTACACCTTC. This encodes CASSGGQEEPYYGYTF.

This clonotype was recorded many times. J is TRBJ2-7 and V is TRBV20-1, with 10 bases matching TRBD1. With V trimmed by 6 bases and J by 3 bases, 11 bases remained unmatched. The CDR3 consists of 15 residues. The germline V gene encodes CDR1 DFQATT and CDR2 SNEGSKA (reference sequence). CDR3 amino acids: CSAKRGDRGFYEQYF. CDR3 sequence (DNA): TGCAGTGCCAAACGAGGGGACAGGGGTTTCTACGAGCAGTACTTC.

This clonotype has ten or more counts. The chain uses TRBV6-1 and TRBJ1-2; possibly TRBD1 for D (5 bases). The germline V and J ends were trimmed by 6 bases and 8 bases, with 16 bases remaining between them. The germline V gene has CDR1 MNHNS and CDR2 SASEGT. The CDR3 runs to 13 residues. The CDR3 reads CASRPQGRKGYTF. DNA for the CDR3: TGTGCCAGCAGGCCCCAGGGAAGGAAAGGCTACACCTTC.